The clone carrying this T cell receptor beta chain was seen just once. Authors' data handling: Reference gene primer amplification yielded estimated nucleated cell counts. Some clones are missing from TCRdb's copy, which holds only in-frame ones; the method was immunoSEQ multiplex PCR. V, J and clone size derive from that table, while D and trimming were established from the DNA sequence. The repertoire holds some 77,000 clones, with 75% to 85% as singletons. These data belong to a study of blood T cell repertoires in COVID-19. Across the whole study: COVID-19 samples, acute and convalescent, were from the United States, Italy and Spain. T cells, B-cell-depleted T cells, or PBMCs supplied cDNA or gDNA.

The CDR3 is made up of 18 amino acids. V dropped 4 bases and J dropped 2 bases, with 21 bases sitting between them. Germline lookup yields CDR1 SGHVS and CDR2 FQNEAQ. The source of this sequence is a woman between 65 and 79 years old with acute or convalescent COVID-19. The source material was peripheral blood. The genes are TRBV7-8 and TRBJ1-5; D not certain. In nucleotides, the CDR3 is TGTGCCAGCAGCTATACGATACTCGGGAGGAGTGGCAATCAGCCCCAGCATTTT. This sequence encodes CASSYTILGRSGNQPQHF.